This TCR beta chain came from a study of blood T cell repertoires in COVID-19. Study-level background: COVID-19 samples collected from the United States, Italy and Spain covered acute and convalescent phases. Sample material is recorded as cDNA or gDNA derived from T cells, B-cell-depleted T cells, or PBMCs.

Germline CDR1 reads MNHEY; CDR2 reads SVGEGT. V was cut by 6 bases and J by 2 bases, with 11 bases left in between. The CDR3 loop spans 13 amino acids. Profiled with immunoSEQ multiplex PCR; TCRdb holds only in-frame clones, not every one. The sample includes about 110,000 clones, roughly 85% of them seen just once. Sequencing was done on a sample of peripheral blood. This clonotype originated in a human donor in a cohort sampled during active COVID-19. The rearrangement uses TRBV6-2 or TRBV6-3 and TRBJ2-7; possible D gene TRBD1, 6 bases. The CDR3 coding sequence is TGTGCCAGCAGCACCGGGACACCCTACGAGCAGTACTTC. It is translated as CASSTGTPYEQYF.